One sample yielded the 32 T cell receptor beta chains listed below, sequenced in a study of regulatory T cells in long-lasting Graves disease. Stated time point: newly diagnosed GD, antithyroid drugs for less than 3 months. From PBMCs, RNA was extracted and then used to make the TCR library. Construction of TCR beta libraries relied on iRepertoire HTBI primers and on Arm-PCR targeting CDR3 regions. TCRdb redid the calling of the multiplex PCR reads with MiXCR, one entry per CDR3 protein. The table lists around 480,000 distinct CDR3 sequences, 15% to 20% of them singletons. This same sample was also taken into another study, of T cells in Graves' hyperthyroidism and ophthalmopathy.

This sample comprised peripheral blood mononuclear cells (PBMCs), obtained at new diagnosis, from a patient treated with antithyroid drugs. The source is a woman aged 35-65 years with Graves disease.

This clonotype was counted only a few times. This sequence joins TRBV4-1 and TRBJ1-2; 7 positions agree with TRBD1. Germline lookup yields CDR1 MGHRA and CDR2 YSYEKL. Trimming cost V 1 base and J 6 bases; bases outside gene matches: 17. The CDR3 extends over 18 amino acids. CDR3 DNA: TGCGCCAGCAGCCAAGGAGGGACAGACTACCACCTATTCGATGGCTACACCTTC. It encodes CASSQGGTDYHLFDGYTF.

This clonotype appeared many times. Here the CDR3 DNA reads TGTGCCAGCAGTTACTCTCACCCCAATCAGCCCCAGCATTTT. Translating it yields CASSYSHPNQPQHF. The V and J genes are TRBV6-5 and TRBJ1-5; no clear D gene. Trimming pared 0 bases from V and 3 bases from J, leaving 6 bases between. The germline CDR1 and CDR2 sequences are MNHEY and SVGAGI. The CDR3 spans 14 residues.

This clonotype was seen at least ten times. V and J are TRBV11-2 and TRBJ2-3, with a weak D call TRBD1 (6 bases). The CDR3 contains 15 residues. Germline V gene sequence: CDR1 SGHAT, CDR2 FQNNGV. V lost 5 bases, J lost 1 base, and 13 bases lay in between. DNA for the CDR3: TGTGCCAGCAGCGCCGGGACACATGGCACAGATACGCAGTATTTT. The encoded protein is CASSAGTHGTDTQYF.

To note about this clonotype: One base separates it from a far larger clone, so it is likely a read error. The chain joins TRBV7-2 to TRBJ2-7; D may be TRBD1 (5 bases). Trimming pared 5 bases from V and 6 bases from J, leaving 14 bases between. This CDR3 spans 13 amino acids. CDR1 is SGHTA, CDR2 FQGNSA, per germline. CDR3 sequence (DNA): TGTGCCAGCAGCCCACCAGACAGCTGCGAGCAGTACTTC. Its translation: CASSPPDSCEQYF.

The table lists this clonotype with many counts. The rearrangement links TRBV5-5 to TRBJ1-6; TRBD1 aligns across 7 bases. The CDR3 consists of 14 residues. The ends lost 4 bases at V and 4 bases at J; junction bases unmatched: 2. Germline V gene data show CDR1 as SGHKS and CDR2 as YYEKEE (reference sequence). The CDR3 reads CASSVGQYNSPLHF. CDR3 in DNA: TGTGCCAGCAGCGTGGGACAGTATAATTCACCCCTCCACTTT.

This clonotype was seen many times. CDR3 nucleotides: TGTGCCAGCTCACCCCTAACTCCTCAGGGGGGACGGGACGAGCAGTACTTC. This gives the protein CASSPLTPQGGRDEQYF. The chain uses TRBV18 and TRBJ2-7; a weak D match, TRBD1 (7 bases). CDR1 and CDR2 from the germline V gene are KGHSH and LQKENI. This CDR3 is 17 amino acids long. Between the trimmed V and J ends, which lost 3 bases and 5 bases, there was a span of 23 bases.

This clonotype has at least ten counts. V gene TRBV6-5 combines with J gene TRBJ2-7; D call uncertain. Trimming stripped 2 bases from V and 0 bases from J, with 17 bases between. The CDR3 is 17 residues long. Germline V gene lookup returns CDR1 MNHEY and CDR2 SVGAGI. The CDR3 nucleotides are TGTGCCAGCAGTTACCCGGCGGCTAGAGGAGTCTCCTACGAGCAGTACTTC. Amino acid sequence: CASSYPAARGVSYEQYF.

This clonotype came up many times. J is TRBJ2-1 and V is TRBV6-1, with TRBD1 as a possible D gene (6 bases). The CDR3 consists of 13 residues. Between the trimmed V and J ends, which lost 10 bases and 8 bases, there was a span of 18 bases. Looked up from germline, CDR1 is MNHNS and CDR2 is SASEGT. CDR3 sequence: CANSDGRGDEQFF. Written as DNA, the CDR3 is TGTGCCAACTCTGACGGCAGGGGTGATGAGCAGTTCTTC.

In its sample, this clonotype was seen many times. CDR3 sequence reads: CASSDRRDRPNEQFF. The CDR3 nucleotides read TGTGCCAGCAGTGACCGTCGGGACCGCCCGAATGAGCAGTTCTTC. The chain joins TRBV6-1 to TRBJ2-1; the D gene could be TRBD1 or TRBD2 (5 bases each). Trimming cost V 3 bases and J 7 bases, with 16 bases left between them. There are 15 residues in the CDR3. Germline CDR1 and CDR2: MNHNS and SASEGT.

The chain employs TRBV9 and TRBJ2-1, with 13 bases matching TRBD2. The CDR3 is made up of 16 amino acids. Per the germline V gene, CDR1 is SGDLS and CDR2 is YYNGEE. J gave up 6 bases and V 3 bases, and 6 bases lay outside the gene matches. The CDR3 nucleotides read TGTGCCAGCAGCGCTTCCGGGACTAGCGGGGCCAATGAGCAGTTCTTC. This codes for CASSASGTSGANEQFF. Full variable domain (remainder filled in from reference TRBV9 and TRBJ2-1): DSGVTQTPKHLITATGQRVTLRCSPRSGDLSVYWYQQSLDQGLQFLIQYYNGEERAKGNILERFSAQQFPDLHSELNLSSLELGDSALYFCASSASGTSGANEQFFGPGTRLTVL.

This clonotype has ten or more counts. The V gene is TRBV11-2, the J gene TRBJ2-6, with D uncertain. The V and J ends lost 5 bases and 0 bases respectively, with 14 bases between them. There are 17 residues in the CDR3. CDR1 is SGHAT, CDR2 FQNNGV, per germline. CDR3 in DNA: TGTGCCAGCAGCCCACACTTAGGCGGCTCTGGGGCCAACGTCCTGACTTTC. Protein sequence: CASSPHLGGSGANVLTF.

This clonotype was seen many times. The gene calls are TRBV5-1 and TRBJ1-6; D is unresolved. Germline CDR1 is SGHRS and CDR2 is YFSETQ. The CDR3 loop spans 14 amino acids. Deletions cut 4 bases from V and 9 bases from J, with 14 bases between. Here the CDR3 DNA reads TGCGCCAGCAGCCTGACTGGGGAGCGTTCACCCCTCCACTTT. Translating gives CASSLTGERSPLHF.

This clonotype was counted ten times or more. V usage is TRBV12-3 or TRBV12-4 and J usage is TRBJ2-7, with 9 bases that match TRBD1. Losses at the gene ends were 4 bases for V and 3 bases for J; bases not matched to a gene: 7. The CDR3 has 15 residues. In DNA form, the CDR3 reads TGTGCCAGCAGTTCAGCCGGGACAGGGCTCTACGAGCAGTACTTC. It is translated as CASSSAGTGLYEQYF.

This clonotype turned up a few times. The V and J genes are TRBV20-1 and TRBJ1-1, with D possibly TRBD1 on 6 matching bases. This CDR3 comprises 14 residues. Between the trimmed V and J ends, which lost 4 bases and 0 bases, there was a span of 12 bases. Per germline, CDR1 DFQATT and CDR2 SNEGSKA (reference sequence). CDR3 nucleotides: TGCAGTGCTACCCCGACAGGTTTGAACACTGAAGCTTTCTTT. Its protein product is CSATPTGLNTEAFF.

The V and J genes are TRBV18 and TRBJ2-1, with a weak D call TRBD1 (6 bases). Trimming took 1 base from V and 5 from J, leaving 21 bases between them. Germline assignment: CDR1 KGHSH and CDR2 LQKENI. The CDR3 length is 18 residues. Here the CDR3 reads CASSPLKLGRGIDNEQFF. In DNA form, the CDR3 reads TGTGCCAGCTCACCACTTAAGTTGGGCAGGGGAATAGACAATGAGCAGTTCTTC. The complete variable domain, with remaining parts taken from reference TRBV18 and TRBJ2-1, reads NAGVMQNPRHLVRRRGQEARLRCSPMKGHSHVYWYRQLPEEGLKFMVYLQKENIIDESGMPKERFSAEFPKEGPSILRIQQVVRGDSAAYFCASSPLKLGRGIDNEQFFGPGTRLTVL.

This clonotype showed up many times. V gene TRBV2 combines with J gene TRBJ2-1; 10 nucleotides match TRBD1. V trimming: 7 bases; J trimming: 1 base; junction bases outside the gene matches: 1. From germline, CDR1 is SNHLY and CDR2 FYNNEI. This CDR3 is 14 amino acids long. CDR3 bases: TGTGCCAGCAAGGACAGGGGGTCCTACAATGAGCAGTTCTTC. Translated: CASKDRGSYNEQFF. The variable domain in full, with the rest retrieved from reference TRBV2 and TRBJ2-1, is EPEVTQTPSHQVTQMGQEVILRCVPISNHLYFYWYRQILGQKVEFLVSFYNNEISEKSEIFDDQFSVERPDGSNFTLKIRSTKLEDSAMYFCASKDRGSYNEQFFGPGTRLTVL.

This chain joins TRBV9 and TRBJ1-5, with TRBD1 matching over 9 bases. Germline trimming cut 7 bases from V and 4 bases from J; bases unmatched to any gene: 24. The CDR3 extends over 20 amino acids. Germline lookup yields CDR1 SGDLS and CDR2 YYNGEE. The CDR3 bases are TGTGCCAGCGCTTGCCGACGTCGGGACAGGGTTCTTCCTTCTAATCAGCCCCAGCATTTT. It specifies CASACRRRDRVLPSNQPQHF.

This clonotype showed up many times. This sequence joins TRBV2 and TRBJ2-7; 7 positions match TRBD1. The J segment lost 6 bases and the V segment lost 3 bases, leaving 14 bases of the junction unmatched. Germline lookup yields CDR1 SNHLY and CDR2 FYNNEI. The CDR3 covers 16 residues. Here the CDR3 reads CASSDLSTGPLGEQYF. CDR3 nucleotides: TGTGCCAGCAGTGACCTATCGACAGGGCCCCTTGGCGAGCAGTACTTC.

The sample holds many counts of this clonotype. The chain employs TRBV6-1 and TRBJ1-5; maybe TRBD1 (6 bases). Germline CDR1 is MNHNS and CDR2 is SASEGT. The CDR3 loop spans 14 amino acids. V lost 6 bases to trimming and J lost 5 bases, with 14 bases between them. CDR3 sequence: CASSDTGWDQPQHF. The DNA for the CDR3 is TGTGCCAGCAGCGATACAGGGTGGGATCAGCCCCAGCATTTT.

This clonotype was recorded many times. The CDR3 protein is CASSLGLGLDTEAFF. The CDR3 DNA reads as TGTGCCAGCAGCTTAGGGTTGGGGCTCGACACTGAAGCTTTCTTT. The rearrangement links TRBV28 to TRBJ1-1, with D possibly TRBD1 on 5 matching bases. Germline assignment: CDR1 MDHEN and CDR2 SYDVKM. Trimming removed 6 bases from V and 3 bases from J, with 17 bases in between. The CDR3 has 15 residues.

The chain links TRBV5-1 to TRBJ1-2; possibly TRBD1 for D (5 bases). The germline V and J ends were trimmed by 2 bases and 4 bases, with 9 bases remaining between them. This CDR3 is built from 13 residues. Per germline, CDR1 SGHRS and CDR2 YFSETQ. The CDR3 spells CASSFTGIYGYTF. CDR3 in DNA: TGCGCCAGCAGCTTCACAGGAATCTATGGCTACACCTTC.

This clonotype was seen a handful of times. This chain links TRBV12-3 or TRBV12-4 with TRBJ1-6; tentatively, D is TRBD1 (6 bases). The ends were cut back, 5 bases at V and 9 bases at J, with 8 bases in the middle. This CDR3 has 12 residues. CDR3 sequence: CASSHRVSPLHF. The DNA for the CDR3 is TGTGCCAGCAGTCACAGGGTTTCACCCCTCCACTTT.

This clonotype was found many times. CDR3 nucleotides: TGTGCCAGCAGAGCCGGGACAGGGGCGATAACTGAGCAGTTCTTC. Residues: CASRAGTGAITEQFF. The chain carries TRBV27 and TRBJ2-1, with 10 bases identical to TRBD1. CDR1 and CDR2 (germline): MNHEY, SMNVEV (reference sequence). V dropped 6 bases and J dropped 9; count of bases not matched to a gene: 11. The CDR3 runs to 15 residues.

This chain joins TRBV6-1 and TRBJ2-1; possible D gene TRBD1, 6 bases. The CDR3 has 17 residues. Germline-derived CDR1 and CDR2 are MNHNS and SASEGT. Trimming left V 5 bases short and J 0 bases short, with 17 bases between. CDR3 in amino acids: CASSPYAPRGSYNEQFF. In nucleotides, the CDR3 is TGTGCCAGCAGTCCCTATGCGCCCAGGGGCTCCTACAATGAGCAGTTCTTC.

The table lists this clonotype with many counts. The rearrangement joins TRBV7-6 to TRBJ1-1, with D maybe TRBD1 (5 bases). The V and J ends lost 2 bases and 7 bases respectively, with 11 bases between them. CDR1 and CDR2 (germline): SGHVS, FNYEAQ. The CDR3 totals 13 residues. CDR3 DNA sequence: TGTGCCAGCAGCTTACGGGGGAATGATGAAGCTTTCTTT. This encodes CASSLRGNDEAFF.

This clonotype has more than one count but fewer than ten. V is TRBV15 and J is TRBJ1-4; D unclear. Germline V gives CDR1 LNHNV, CDR2 YYDKDF (reference sequence). The V end was cut by 0 bases, the J end by 8 bases, with 4 bases between. This CDR3 has 12 amino acids. CDR3 region: CATSRDREKLFF. The CDR3 coding sequence is TGTGCCACCAGCAGAGACAGGGAAAAACTGTTTTTT.

This clonotype was detected many times. The chain uses TRBV12-3 or TRBV12-4 and TRBJ2-7, with D possibly matching TRBD1 (6 bases). The CDR3 runs 14 residues. The V and J ends lost 5 bases and 5 bases respectively, with 16 bases between them. For the CDR3, the DNA is TGTGCCAGCAGTGAGGGACACCCCCTTGACGAGCAGTACTTC. Encoded protein: CASSEGHPLDEQYF.

This clonotype was seen repeatedly, ten times or more. The CDR3: CASSFVQFEQYF. CDR3 bases: TGTGCCAGCAGCTTTGTACAGTTCGAGCAGTACTTC. The chain joins TRBV7-9 to TRBJ2-7, with D unresolved. CDR1 and CDR2 from the germline V gene are SEHNR and FQNEAQ (reference sequence). There are 12 residues in the CDR3. Trimming removed 3 bases from V and 6 bases from J, with 9 bases in between.

The chain joins TRBV4-1 to TRBJ2-5, with 9 bases matching TRBD2. CDR1 and CDR2 (germline): MGHRA, YSYEKL. The V segment lost 6 bases and the J segment 1 base; nucleotides outside the gene matches: 9. There are 16 residues in the CDR3. The CDR3 spells CASSPIAGALQETQYF. The CDR3 nucleotides are TGCGCCAGCAGTCCTATAGCGGGGGCCCTCCAAGAGACCCAGTACTTC.

Worth noting for this clonotype: An end of the junction does not agree with germline; a read error may underlie this. The chain joins TRBV15 to TRBJ2-7; D is perhaps TRBD2 (5 bases). CDR1 and CDR2 (germline): LNHNV, YYDKDF (reference sequence). The CDR3 sequence is 15 residues long. CDR3 sequence (DNA): TGTGCCACCAGCGGAGATCTCTCGGCGGGTGGCGAGCAGTACTTC. Translated, it gives CATSGDLSAGGEQYF.

This clonotype was observed a few times. DNA of the CDR3: TGCGCCAGCAGCCAGGTTCACAGGGTAGGGCAGCCCCAGCATTTT. Translating gives CASSQVHRVGQPQHF. The rearrangement links TRBV4-1 to TRBJ1-5; weak D call: TRBD1 (6 bases). Trimming removed 3 bases from V and 7 bases from J, with 16 bases in between. The CDR3 has 15 amino acids. Germline V CDR1 and CDR2: MGHRA, YSYEKL.

This sequence joins TRBV7-8 and TRBJ1-2; 11 nucleotides match TRBD1. In germline, CDR1 is SGHVS, CDR2 FQNEAQ. J lost 0 bases, V lost 5 bases, and 5 bases had no gene match. CDR3 length: 16 residues. The CDR3: CASSPRDRGANYGYTF. The CDR3 nucleotides are TGTGCCAGCAGCCCCAGGGACAGGGGGGCTAACTATGGCTACACCTTC.